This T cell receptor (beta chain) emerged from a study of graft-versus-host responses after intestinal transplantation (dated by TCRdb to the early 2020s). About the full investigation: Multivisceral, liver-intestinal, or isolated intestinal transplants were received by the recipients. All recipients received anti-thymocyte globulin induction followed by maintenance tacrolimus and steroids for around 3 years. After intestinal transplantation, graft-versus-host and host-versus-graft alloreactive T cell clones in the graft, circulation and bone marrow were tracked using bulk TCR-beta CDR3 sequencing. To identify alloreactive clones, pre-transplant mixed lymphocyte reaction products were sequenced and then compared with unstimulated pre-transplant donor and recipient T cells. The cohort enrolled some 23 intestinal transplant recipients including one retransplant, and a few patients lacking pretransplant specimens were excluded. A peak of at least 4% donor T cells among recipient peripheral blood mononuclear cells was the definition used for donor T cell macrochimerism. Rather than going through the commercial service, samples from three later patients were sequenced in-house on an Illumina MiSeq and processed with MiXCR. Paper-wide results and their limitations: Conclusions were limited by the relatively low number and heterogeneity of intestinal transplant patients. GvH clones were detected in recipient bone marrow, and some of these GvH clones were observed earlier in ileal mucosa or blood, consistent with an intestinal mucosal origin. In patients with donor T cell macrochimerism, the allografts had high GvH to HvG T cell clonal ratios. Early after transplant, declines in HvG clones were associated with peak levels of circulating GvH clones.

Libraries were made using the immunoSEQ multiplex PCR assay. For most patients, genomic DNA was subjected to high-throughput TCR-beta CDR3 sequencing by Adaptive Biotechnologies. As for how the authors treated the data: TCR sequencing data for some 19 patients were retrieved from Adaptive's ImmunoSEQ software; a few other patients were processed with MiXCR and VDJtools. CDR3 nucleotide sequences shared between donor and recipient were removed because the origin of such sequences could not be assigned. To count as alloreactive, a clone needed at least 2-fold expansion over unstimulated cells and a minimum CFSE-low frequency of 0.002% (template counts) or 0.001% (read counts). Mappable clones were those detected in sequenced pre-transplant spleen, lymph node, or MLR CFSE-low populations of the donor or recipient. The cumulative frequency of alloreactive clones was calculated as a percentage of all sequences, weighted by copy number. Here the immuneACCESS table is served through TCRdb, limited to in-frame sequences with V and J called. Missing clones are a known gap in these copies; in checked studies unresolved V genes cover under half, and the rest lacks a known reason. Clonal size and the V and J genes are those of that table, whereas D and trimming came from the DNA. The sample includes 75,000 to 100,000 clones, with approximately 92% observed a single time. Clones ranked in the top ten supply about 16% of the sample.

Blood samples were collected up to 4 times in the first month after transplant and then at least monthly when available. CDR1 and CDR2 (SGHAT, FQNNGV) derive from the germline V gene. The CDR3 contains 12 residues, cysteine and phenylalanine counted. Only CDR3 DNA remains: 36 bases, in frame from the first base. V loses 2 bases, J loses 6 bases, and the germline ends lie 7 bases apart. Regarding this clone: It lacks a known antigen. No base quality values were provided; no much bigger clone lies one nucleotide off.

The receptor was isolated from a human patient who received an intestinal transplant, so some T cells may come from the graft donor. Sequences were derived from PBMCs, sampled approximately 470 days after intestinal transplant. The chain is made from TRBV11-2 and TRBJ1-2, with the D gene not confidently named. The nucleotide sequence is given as TGTGCCAGCAGCTTAAGTGGCGATGGCTACACCTTC. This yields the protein CASSLSGDGYTF.